This entry features one T cell receptor beta chain sequence. Its specificity is unknown. This entry belongs to a study of glioma-infiltrating T cells. Using RNA template, CDR3s of TCR alpha and beta were amplified with iRepertoire arm-PCR. One-step reverse transcription and amplification started from about 100-400 ng of tissue mRNA or PBMC total RNA. Via MiXCR, TCRdb re-called the multiplex PCR reads, giving one row per CDR3 protein. The table shows around 130,000 distinct CDR3 sequences, with around 25% occurring only once. The study's findings and limits: CDR3 overlap between tissue and blood was very small.

The TCR originated in a human donor with low-grade glioma or glioblastoma, undergoing nonglioma brain surgery, or in good health (not recorded which). Sequenced: glioma tissue, nonneoplastic brain tissue, or PBMCs (not recorded which).

CDR3 nucleotide sequence: TGTGCCAGCAGTCCCCATGGTAGCGGGAAGTACAATGAGCAGTTCTTC. Its translation is CASSPHGSGKYNEQFF. V usage is TRBV12-3 or TRBV12-4 and J usage is TRBJ2-1; 8 bases map to TRBD2. The ends lost 5 bases at V and 4 bases at J; junction bases unmatched: 10. The CDR3 has 16 residues.